One sample yielded the 16 T cell receptor beta chains listed below, sequenced in a study of cytomegalovirus exposure and HLA in healthy donors. PCR was performed using 60 Vbeta and 13 Jbeta primers. Sequencing used immunoSEQ multiplex PCR; TCRdb keeps in-frame clones, though not all of them. Altogether over 100,000 clones are present, roughly 63% being singletons, with the ten largest covering 5% to 7%. Sequenced sample: PBMCs. These receptors originate from a woman aged 70-85 years in good health and CMV-seropositive.

This clone was seen a few times. The chain uses TRBV14 and TRBJ1-1; D is possibly TRBD1 (5 bases). V was trimmed by 0 bases and J by 4 bases, leaving 12 bases between them. This CDR3 has 15 residues. Germline loops: CDR1 SGHDN, CDR2 FVKESK. CDR3 region: CASSQDVGGGTEAFF. The CDR3 DNA follows: TGTGCCAGCAGCCAAGATGTGGGGGGGGGCACTGAAGCTTTCTTT.

The CDR3 sequence is CASRPGQGYNQPQHF. The CDR3 coding sequence is TGTGCCAGTAGGCCGGGACAGGGGTATAATCAGCCCCAGCATTTT. The rearrangement uses TRBV19 and TRBJ1-5; 10 nucleotides align to TRBD1. Trimming cost V 6 bases and J 4 bases; bases outside gene matches: 6. The CDR3 loop spans 15 amino acids. Germline CDR1 reads LNHDA; CDR2 reads SQIVND (reference sequence).

The chain has TRBV30 and TRBJ1-2; D is unresolved. This CDR3 comprises 12 residues. Looked up from germline, CDR1 is GTSNPN and CDR2 is SVGIG (reference sequence). V was cut by 5 bases and J by 2 bases, with 9 bases left in between. CDR3 in amino acids: CAWAGLNYGYTF. In DNA form, the CDR3 reads TGTGCCTGGGCGGGCCTAAACTATGGCTACACCTTC. Drawing the rest from reference TRBV30 and TRBJ1-2, the complete variable domain is SQTIHQWPATLVQPVGSPLSLECTVEGTSNPNLYWYRQAAGRGLQLLFYSVGIGQISSEVPQNLSASRPQDRQFILSSKKLLLSDSGFYLCAWAGLNYGYTFGSGTRLTVV.

V is TRBV5-1 and J is TRBJ1-5; maybe TRBD1 (5 bases). Trimming took 4 bases from V and 5 from J, leaving 16 bases between them. This CDR3 is built from 15 residues. From germline, CDR1 is SGHRS and CDR2 YFSETQ. The CDR3 sequence is CASSPDSNPYQPQHF. The CDR3 DNA reads TGCGCCAGCAGCCCCGACAGCAATCCTTATCAGCCCCAGCATTTT.

This clone was detected a few times. The J gene is TRBJ1-1, the V gene TRBV9, with D perhaps TRBD1 (5 bases). V dropped 3 bases and J dropped 11 bases, with 20 bases sitting between them. The CDR3 has 14 residues. Germline V lookup: CDR1 SGDLS, CDR2 YYNGEE. DNA for the CDR3: TGTGCCAGCAGCGGCAGGGCGATGAGTGGTTCGGCTTTCTTT. Translating gives CASSGRAMSGSAFF.

This clone has just a few counts. This chain's CDR3 is CASSPGGVPDEQYF. The DNA for the CDR3 is TGTGCCAGCTCACCAGGCGGGGTCCCCGACGAGCAGTACTTC. V is TRBV18 and J is TRBJ2-7; weak D call: TRBD2 (6 bases). CDR1 is KGHSH and CDR2 is LQKENI in the germline V gene. Trimming left V 2 bases short and J 5 bases short, with 13 bases between. The CDR3 has 14 amino acids.

V is TRBV6-5 and J is TRBJ1-1; D is undetermined. CDR1 is MNHEY, CDR2 SVGAGI, per germline. This CDR3 spans 15 amino acids. Trimming took 3 bases from V and 0 from J, leaving 11 bases between them. The CDR3 bases are TGTGCCAGCAGTTATTCGAGGGCCATGAACACTGAAGCTTTCTTT. The encoded protein is CASSYSRAMNTEAFF.

V gene TRBV6-5 combines with J gene TRBJ2-5; D may be TRBD2 (6 bases). Germline V lookup: CDR1 MNHEY, CDR2 SVGAGI. This CDR3 has 13 amino acids. The V gene lost 5 bases and the J gene lost 5 bases, with 12 bases spanning the gap. The CDR3 DNA reads as TGTGCCAGCAGTCCTGGAGGGCCCGAGACCCAGTACTTC. Its protein product is CASSPGGPETQYF.

V and J are TRBV5-1 and TRBJ2-2; no clear D gene. Per germline, CDR1 SGHRS and CDR2 YFSETQ. The CDR3 extends over 14 amino acids. The V gene lost 2 bases and the J gene lost 1 base, with 6 bases spanning the gap. The CDR3 is CASSLNGNTGELFF. CDR3 nucleotides: TGCGCCAGCAGCTTAAACGGGAACACCGGGGAGCTGTTTTTT.

This clone turned up a few times. The gene calls are TRBV19 and TRBJ2-1, with 7 bases that match TRBD2. The CDR3 covers 12 residues. The germline V gene has CDR1 LNHDA and CDR2 SQIVND (reference sequence). V lost 4 bases to trimming and J lost 10 bases; unmatched junction nucleotides: 4. CDR3 bases: TGTGCCAGTAGTACCCAACTAGCGGAGCAGTTCTTC. Residues: CASSTQLAEQFF. The variable domain in full, completed from reference TRBV19 and TRBJ2-1, reads DGGITQSPKYLFRKEGQNVTLSCEQNLNHDAMYWYRQDPGQGLRLIYYSQIVNDFQKGDIAEGYSVSREKKESFPLTVTSAQKNPTAFYLCASSTQLAEQFFGPGTRLTVL.

This clone was recorded once. CDR3 nucleotide sequence: TGTGCCAGTACAGACAGGAACTATGGCTACACCTTC. Its translation: CASTDRNYGYTF. The chain employs TRBV19 and TRBJ1-2; a possible D gene is TRBD1 (6 bases). The CDR3 loop spans 12 amino acids. CDR1 and CDR2 (germline): LNHDA, SQIVND (reference sequence). Trimming stripped 7 bases from V and 2 bases from J, with 8 bases between.

The rearrangement joins TRBV6-5 to TRBJ1-4, with a possible D match to TRBD1 (6 bases). This CDR3 has 15 amino acids. Germline CDR1 is MNHEY and CDR2 is SVGAGI. V lost 6 bases and J lost 0, with 11 bases in between. CDR3 in amino acids: CASRAGQTTNEKLFF. The CDR3 DNA sequence: TGTGCCAGCAGGGCCGGACAGACAACTAATGAAAAACTGTTTTTT.

The CDR3 region is CASARDRVQPQHF. CDR3 nucleotide sequence: TGTGCCAGCGCCCGGGACAGGGTACAGCCCCAGCATTTT. The chain employs TRBV28 and TRBJ1-5; 9 nucleotides align to TRBD1. Germline CDR1 MDHEN, CDR2 SYDVKM. The V gene end was trimmed by 8 bases and the J gene end by 7 bases; junction bases not matched to a gene: 6. The CDR3 has 13 residues.

This clone was observed once. The rearrangement joins TRBV18 to TRBJ1-3; perhaps TRBD1 as D (5 bases). The germline V gene encodes CDR1 KGHSH and CDR2 LQKENI. The CDR3 is made up of 17 amino acids. The V end lost 0 bases, the J end lost 1 base, and 13 bases lay between the germline ends. DNA for the CDR3: TGTGCCAGCTCACCACCTTCCAGGGTCTCGTCTGGAAACACCATATATTTT. The encoded protein is CASSPPSRVSSGNTIYF.

The rearrangement uses TRBV6-4 and TRBJ1-1, with 8 nucleotides matching TRBD1. The CDR3 runs to 13 residues. CDR1 is MRHNA and CDR2 is SNTAGT in the germline V gene. After removal of 6 bases from V and 5 bases from J, the junction contained 5 bases not matched to a gene. Written as DNA, the CDR3 is TGTGCCAGCAGCCCCGACAGGGGAACTGAAGCTTTCTTT. Amino acids: CASSPDRGTEAFF.

V is TRBV6-4 and J is TRBJ1-1, with a possible D match to TRBD1 (5 bases). The length of the CDR3 is 13 residues. With 2 bases removed from V and 13 bases from J, the gap between germline ends came to 17 bases. In germline, CDR1 is MRHNA, CDR2 SNTAGT. This CDR3 is CASSDLGGGRVFF. In nucleotides, the CDR3 is TGTGCCAGCAGTGACCTTGGGGGGGGGAGAGTTTTCTTT.